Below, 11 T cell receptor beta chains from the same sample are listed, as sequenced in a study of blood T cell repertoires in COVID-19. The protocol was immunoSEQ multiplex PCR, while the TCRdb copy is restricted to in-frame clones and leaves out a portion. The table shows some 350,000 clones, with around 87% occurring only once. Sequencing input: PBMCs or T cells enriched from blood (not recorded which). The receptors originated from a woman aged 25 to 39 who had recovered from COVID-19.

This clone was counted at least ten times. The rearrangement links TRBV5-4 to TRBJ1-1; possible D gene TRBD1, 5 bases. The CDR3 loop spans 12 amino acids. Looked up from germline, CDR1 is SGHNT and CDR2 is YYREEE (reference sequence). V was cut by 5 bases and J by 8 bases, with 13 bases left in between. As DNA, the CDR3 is TGTGCCAGCAGTAGCCGGGGGATCGAAGCTTTCTTT. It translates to CASSSRGIEAFF. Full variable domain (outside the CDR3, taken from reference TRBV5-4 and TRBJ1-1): ETGVTQSPTHLIKTRGQQVTLRCSSQSGHNTVSWYQQALGQGPQFIFQYYREEENGRGNFPPRFSGLQFPNYSSELNVNALELDDSALYLCASSSRGIEAFFGQGTRLTVV.

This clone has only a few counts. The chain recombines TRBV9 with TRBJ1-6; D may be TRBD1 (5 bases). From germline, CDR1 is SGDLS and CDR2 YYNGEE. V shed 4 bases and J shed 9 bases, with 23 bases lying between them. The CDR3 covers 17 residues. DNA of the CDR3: TGTGCCAGCAGCCCCCTACGGGGGGACGGCCCCCTTTCACCCCTCCACTTT. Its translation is CASSPLRGDGPLSPLHF.

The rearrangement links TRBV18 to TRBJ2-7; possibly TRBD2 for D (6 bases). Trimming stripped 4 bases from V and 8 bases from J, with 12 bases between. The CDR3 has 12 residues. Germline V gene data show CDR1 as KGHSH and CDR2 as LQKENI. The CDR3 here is CASSRDSQKQYF. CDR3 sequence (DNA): TGTGCCAGCTCACGGGACTCCCAGAAGCAGTACTTC.

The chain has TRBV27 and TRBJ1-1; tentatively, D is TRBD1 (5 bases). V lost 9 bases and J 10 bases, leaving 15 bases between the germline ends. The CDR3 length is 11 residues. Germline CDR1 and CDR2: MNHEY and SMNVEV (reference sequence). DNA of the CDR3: TGTGCCAGTTTTGGGGCAGTTGGAGCTTTCTTT. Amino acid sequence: CASFGAVGAFF.

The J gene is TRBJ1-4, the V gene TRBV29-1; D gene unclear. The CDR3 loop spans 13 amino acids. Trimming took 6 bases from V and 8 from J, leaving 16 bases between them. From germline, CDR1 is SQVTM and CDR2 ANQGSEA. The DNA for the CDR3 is TGCAGCGTCGCCCAAACGGGAGGCGAAAAACTGTTTTTT. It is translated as CSVAQTGGEKLFF.

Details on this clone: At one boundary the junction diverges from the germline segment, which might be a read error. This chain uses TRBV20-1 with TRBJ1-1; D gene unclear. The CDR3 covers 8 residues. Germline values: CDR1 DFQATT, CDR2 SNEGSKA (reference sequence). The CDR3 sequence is CSVYGIPF. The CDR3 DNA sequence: TGCAGTGTTTACGGGATACCGTTT.

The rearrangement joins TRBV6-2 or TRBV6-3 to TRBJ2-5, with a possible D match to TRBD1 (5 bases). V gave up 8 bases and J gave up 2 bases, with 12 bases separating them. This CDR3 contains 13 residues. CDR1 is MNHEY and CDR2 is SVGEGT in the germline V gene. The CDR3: CASGSAGQETQYF. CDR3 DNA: TGTGCCAGCGGTTCGGCAGGGCAAGAGACCCAGTACTTC.

Here the CDR3 reads CASSFYGTTKTYEQYF. CDR3 in DNA: TGTGCCAGCAGCTTTTACGGGACAACCAAGACCTACGAGCAGTACTTC. This chain joins TRBV11-1 and TRBJ2-7, with D tentatively TRBD1 (6 bases). Trimming removed 3 bases from V and 2 bases from J, with 17 bases in between. The germline V gene encodes CDR1 SGHAT and CDR2 FQDESV (reference sequence). This CDR3 has 16 residues.

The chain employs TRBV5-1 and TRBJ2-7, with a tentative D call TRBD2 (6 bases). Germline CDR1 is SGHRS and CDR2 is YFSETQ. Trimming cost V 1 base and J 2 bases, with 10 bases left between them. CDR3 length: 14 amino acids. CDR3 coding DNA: TGCGCCAGCAGCTTGTTCGGGGGAACCTACGAGCAGTACTTC. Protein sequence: CASSLFGGTYEQYF.

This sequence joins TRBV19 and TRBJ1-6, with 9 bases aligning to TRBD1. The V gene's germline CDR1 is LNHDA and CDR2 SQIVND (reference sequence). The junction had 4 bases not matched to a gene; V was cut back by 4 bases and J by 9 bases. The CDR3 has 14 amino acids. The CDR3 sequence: CASSTGQGISPLHF. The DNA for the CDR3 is TGTGCCAGTAGTACAGGACAGGGGATTTCACCCCTCCACTTT.

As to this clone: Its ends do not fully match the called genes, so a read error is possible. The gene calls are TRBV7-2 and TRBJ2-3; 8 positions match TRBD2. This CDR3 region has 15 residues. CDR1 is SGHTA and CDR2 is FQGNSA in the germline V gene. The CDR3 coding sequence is TGTGCCAGCGGCTTTAGCGGGGCGCACACAGATACGCAGTATTTT. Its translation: CASGFSGAHTDTQYF. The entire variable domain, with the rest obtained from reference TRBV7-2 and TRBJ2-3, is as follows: GAGVSQSPSNKVTEKGKDVELRCDPISGHTALYWYRQSLGQGLEFLIYFQGNSAPDKSGLPSDRFSAERTGGSVSTLTIQRTQQEDSAVYLCASGFSGAHTDTQYFGPGTRLTVL.